These 28 T cell receptor beta chains share one sample of origin, sequenced in a study of Ad26.COV2.S vaccination and SARS-CoV-2 variants. Here immunoSEQ multiplex PCR was the method, and the copy in TCRdb shows in-frame clones only, minus some. The table includes roughly 420,000 clones, approximately 89% detected once. Treatment here: approximately 18 received Ad26.COV2.S at low or high dose, single or two shots; about five received placebo; per-sample allocation not given. The samples were gathered on day 63 after the first injection of vaccine or placebo. The sequenced sample was peripheral blood, obtained in a trial of Ad26.COV2.S vaccine versus placebo. The receptors were sampled from a person aged 18-65 years who received the Ad26.COV2.S COVID-19 vaccine or a placebo.

V is TRBV21-1 and J is TRBJ2-7. TRBV21-1 is a pseudogene locus. The CDR3 is 15 residues long. The CDR3 bases are TGTGCCAGCAGCAAAAGGGACGGCCTCTCCTACGAGCAGTACTTC. This translates into CASSKRDGLSYEQYF.

The chain combines TRBV13 with TRBJ2-5; 10 bases align to TRBD1. The CDR3 is 15 residues long. Germline V gene data show CDR1 as PRHDT and CDR2 as FYEKMQ (reference sequence). V lost 5 bases and J lost 5; bases outside the gene matches: 8. DNA of the CDR3: TGTGCCAGCAGCCCAGGACAGGGGGAGGGGGAGACCCAGTACTTC. It codes for CASSPGQGEGETQYF.

The CDR3 loop is CASSVSGGNSGTDTQYF. Written as DNA, the CDR3 is TGTGCCAGCAGCGTCTCGGGGGGGAATTCCGGCACAGATACGCAGTATTTT. J is TRBJ2-3 and V is TRBV9; 8 nucleotides agree with TRBD2. The J segment lost 1 base and the V segment lost 2 bases, leaving 9 bases of the junction unmatched. Germline V gives CDR1 SGDLS, CDR2 YYNGEE. The CDR3 totals 17 residues.

The rearrangement links TRBV6-2 or TRBV6-3 to TRBJ1-1; D is ambiguous. Per germline, CDR1 MNHEY and CDR2 SVGEGT. This CDR3 contains 14 residues. V was clipped by 2 bases and J by 3 bases, with 10 bases between them. The CDR3 spells CASSYRVFDTEAFF. The CDR3 DNA follows: TGTGCCAGCAGTTACAGAGTATTTGACACTGAAGCTTTCTTT.

J is TRBJ2-7 and V is TRBV5-4, with 9 bases matching TRBD1. CDR3 size: 15 residues. After removal of 4 bases from V and 1 base from J, the junction contained 6 bases not matched to a gene. Germline CDR1 and CDR2: SGHNT and YYREEE (reference sequence). CDR3 nucleotides: TGTGCCAGCAGCCTAGACGGGACAGGGTCCTACGAGCAGTACTTC. This sequence encodes CASSLDGTGSYEQYF.

The rearrangement uses TRBV15 and TRBJ2-4, with TRBD1 matching 12 bases. The germline gives CDR1 LNHNV, CDR2 YYDKDF (reference sequence). Trimming cost V 5 bases and J 6 bases; bases outside gene matches: 8. The CDR3 contains 16 residues. In nucleotides, the CDR3 is TGTGCCACCAGCCGGGGACAGGGGGCCTATGGAAACATTCAGTACTTC. This gives the protein CATSRGQGAYGNIQYF.

This chain links TRBV5-1 with TRBJ2-1, with a tentative D call TRBD1 (6 bases). The CDR3 has 16 residues. Trimming stripped 4 bases from V and 4 bases from J, with 18 bases between. In germline, CDR1 is SGHRS, CDR2 YFSETQ. The CDR3 is CASSATYRAGYNEQFF. The CDR3 DNA follows: TGCGCCAGCAGCGCGACCTACAGGGCCGGATACAATGAGCAGTTCTTC.

The CDR3 loop reads CASSPGQPSGTDTQYF. CDR3 nucleotides: TGTGCCAGCAGCCCTGGACAGCCTTCGGGCACAGATACGCAGTATTTT. This chain uses TRBV7-9 with TRBJ2-3; D is perhaps TRBD1 (6 bases). Germline CDR1 SEHNR, CDR2 FQNEAQ (reference sequence). The CDR3 length is 16 residues. The V and J ends lost 5 bases and 1 base respectively, with 16 bases between them.

This chain links TRBV9 with TRBJ2-3, with D possibly being TRBD1 (6 bases). This CDR3 spans 18 amino acids. Germline-derived CDR1 and CDR2 are SGDLS and YYNGEE. V shed 1 base and J shed 3 bases, with 21 bases lying between them. The CDR3: CASSVTPTHEGVTDTQYF. The CDR3 region has the DNA TGTGCCAGCAGCGTAACCCCGACCCACGAGGGGGTGACAGATACGCAGTATTTT.

The V and J genes are TRBV7-9 and TRBJ2-7; TRBD1 is a possible D gene (6 bases). Germline V lookup: CDR1 SEHNR, CDR2 FQNEAQ (reference sequence). V dropped 3 bases and J dropped 6 bases, with 12 bases sitting between them. The CDR3 sequence is 13 residues long. CDR3 sequence: CASSFTGSREQYF. CDR3 in DNA: TGTGCCAGCAGCTTTACAGGGTCACGCGAGCAGTACTTC.

There are a few counts of this clone. The chain has TRBV27 and TRBJ2-7, with TRBD1 matching over 7 bases. The V segment lost 5 bases and the J segment 4 bases; nucleotides outside the gene matches: 11. The CDR3 loop spans 15 amino acids. CDR1 and CDR2 (germline): MNHEY, SMNVEV (reference sequence). The CDR3 bases are TGTGCCAGCAGTCCAACCCAGGGGGTGGAATACGAGCAGTACTTC. The encoded protein is CASSPTQGVEYEQYF.

The rearrangement joins TRBV4-3 to TRBJ1-2; maybe TRBD1 (5 bases). Deletions cut 1 base from V and 3 bases from J, with 18 bases between. Germline assignment: CDR1 LGHNA and CDR2 YSLEER. This CDR3 has 17 amino acids. DNA of the CDR3: TGCGCCAGCAGCCAAGTGAGGGGAATACAGATAGACTATGGCTACACCTTC. It specifies CASSQVRGIQIDYGYTF.

With regard to this clone: The germline gene is not matched at one end of the junction; a read error may be the cause. V gene TRBV5-8 combines with J gene TRBJ1-4, with 8 positions matching TRBD1. The V gene's germline CDR1 is SGHTS and CDR2 YDEGEE. The CDR3 runs 15 residues. CDR3 DNA: TGTGCCAGCAGCCGAATTTTGGGCCGGGACAGGTCCGATAGTTTT. It translates to CASSRILGRDRSDSF.

The chain joins TRBV19 to TRBJ2-5; D possibly corresponds to TRBD2 (6 bases). Trimming shortened V by 6 bases and J by 5 bases, and 19 bases separated the two germline ends. CDR1 LNHDA and CDR2 SQIVND come from the germline V gene (reference sequence). The CDR3 loop spans 15 amino acids. The chain's CDR3 is CASSKQSRGLETQYF. The CDR3 DNA sequence: TGTGCCAGTAGCAAACAAAGCCGGGGGTTGGAGACCCAGTACTTC. The entire variable domain, with the rest obtained from reference TRBV19 and TRBJ2-5, is as follows: DGGITQSPKYLFRKEGQNVTLSCEQNLNHDAMYWYRQDPGQGLRLIYYSQIVNDFQKGDIAEGYSVSREKKESFPLTVTSAQKNPTAFYLCASSKQSRGLETQYFGPGTRLLVL.

V is TRBV30 and J is TRBJ1-4; a possible D gene is TRBD1 (5 bases). There are 14 residues in the CDR3. Trimming left V 4 bases short and J 8 bases short, with 17 bases between. Germline lookup yields CDR1 GTSNPN and CDR2 SVGIG (reference sequence). The CDR3, as DNA: TGTGCCTGGAATCTAAAGGGCCGACAGGAAAAACTGTTTTTT. This sequence encodes CAWNLKGRQEKLFF. The full variable domain, rest sourced from reference TRBV30 and TRBJ1-4, is SQTIHQWPATLVQPVGSPLSLECTVEGTSNPNLYWYRQAAGRGLQLLFYSVGIGQISSEVPQNLSASRPQDRQFILSSKKLLLSDSGFYLCAWNLKGRQEKLFFGSGTQLSVL.

V usage is TRBV6-5 and J usage is TRBJ1-1, with D unresolved. Germline V gene sequence: CDR1 MNHEY, CDR2 SVGAGI. Trimming removed 9 bases from V and 4 bases from J, with 9 bases in between. This CDR3 is built from 11 residues. The CDR3 reads CASGFGTEAFF. CDR3 sequence (DNA): TGTGCCAGTGGGTTCGGCACTGAAGCTTTCTTT.

In this sample, this clone turned up once. V usage is TRBV24-1 and J usage is TRBJ1-2; D not resolved. The germline V gene encodes CDR1 KGHDR and CDR2 SFDVKD. The CDR3 consists of 14 residues. V dropped 6 bases and J dropped 4 bases, with 14 bases sitting between them. The DNA for the CDR3 is TGTGCCACCAGTTCCCCCGCCGTATCCTATGGCTACACCTTC. Translated, it gives CATSSPAVSYGYTF.

The chain is built from TRBV2 and TRBJ2-1; D ambiguous. Germline V gene lookup returns CDR1 SNHLY and CDR2 FYNNEI. V was clipped by 6 bases and J by 13 bases, with 16 bases between them. The CDR3 loop spans 12 amino acids. The CDR3 DNA follows: TGTGCCAGCAGCCCCGTTGCGAGTAGCCAGTTCTTC. It codes for CASSPVASSQFF.

The rearrangement links TRBV2 to TRBJ1-4; perhaps TRBD1 as D (6 bases). Trimming pared 5 bases from V and 8 bases from J, leaving 12 bases between. Germline CDR1 and CDR2: SNHLY and FYNNEI. The length of the CDR3 is 13 residues. CDR3: CASSRRTVEKLFF. The CDR3 DNA is TGTGCCAGCAGTAGAAGGACAGTCGAAAAACTGTTTTTT.

This rearrangement joins TRBV7-9 to TRBJ2-7, with a possible D match to TRBD1 (5 bases). Germline assignment: CDR1 SEHNR and CDR2 FQNEAQ (reference sequence). The CDR3 covers 13 residues. V lost 5 bases to trimming and J lost 3 bases, with 11 bases between them. CDR3: CASSLRVGYEQYV. The CDR3 DNA reads as TGTGCCAGCAGCCTCAGGGTAGGCTACGAGCAGTACGTC.

The chain links TRBV15 to TRBJ2-2; 10 bases align to TRBD1. Trimming at V came to 3 bases and at J to 5 bases, leaving 6 bases not matched to a gene. Germline V lookup: CDR1 LNHNV, CDR2 YYDKDF (reference sequence). The CDR3 is 16 amino acids. Here the CDR3 DNA reads TGTGCCACCAGCAGCGACAGGGGGCCGGGGACCGGGGAGCTGTTTTTT. Residues: CATSSDRGPGTGELFF.

CDR3 bases: TGTGCCAGCAGTTTACCGGGGACAGACTCCTACGAGCAGTACTTC. This codes for CASSLPGTDSYEQYF. This rearrangement joins TRBV28 to TRBJ2-7, with 7 bases lining up with TRBD1. Germline V gene lookup returns CDR1 MDHEN and CDR2 SYDVKM. The CDR3 is 15 amino acids. Trimming cost V 2 bases and J 0 bases; bases outside gene matches: 4.

CDR3 protein: CASSPEIAGLNTGELFF. CDR3 nucleotides: TGTGCCAGCTCACCGGAGATAGCGGGCCTGAACACCGGGGAGCTGTTTTTT. The chain combines TRBV18 with TRBJ2-2, with TRBD2 matching 7 bases. From germline, CDR1 is KGHSH and CDR2 LQKENI. This CDR3 has 17 amino acids. With V trimmed by 3 bases and J by 1 base, 8 bases remained unmatched.

This rearrangement joins TRBV7-2 to TRBJ2-3; D ambiguous. V was clipped by 2 bases and J by 2 bases, with 11 bases between them. The CDR3 runs to 15 residues. CDR1 and CDR2 from the germline V gene are SGHTA and FQGNSA. The CDR3 DNA follows: TGTGCCAGCAGCTTAATGGCGTTGCTCACAGATACGCAGTATTTT. The encoded protein is CASSLMALLTDTQYF.

In its sample, this clone was seen once. The chain recombines TRBV19 with TRBJ2-3, with D perhaps matching TRBD1 (6 bases). The CDR3 has 13 amino acids. Trimming took 4 bases from V and 5 from J, leaving 10 bases between them. Germline CDR1 is LNHDA and CDR2 is SQIVND (reference sequence). This CDR3 is CASSSLQGDTQYF. In nucleotides, the CDR3 is TGTGCCAGTAGTAGCCTACAGGGAGATACGCAGTATTTT.

The chain has TRBV5-6 and TRBJ1-3; no clear D. The length of the CDR3 is 12 residues. Germline V gene sequence: CDR1 SGHDT, CDR2 YYEEEE. With 3 bases removed from V and 3 bases from J, the gap between germline ends came to 4 bases. CDR3 sequence: CASSWSGNTIYF. CDR3 DNA sequence: TGTGCCAGCAGCTGGAGTGGAAACACCATATATTTT.

The genes are TRBV18 and TRBJ2-4; 9 bases line up with TRBD1. With 5 bases clipped from V and 1 base from J, the junction kept 12 bases outside the gene matches. The CDR3 totals 18 residues. CDR1 is KGHSH and CDR2 is LQKENI in the germline V gene. CDR3 region: CASSLRRTGDVAKNIQYF. DNA of the CDR3: TGTGCCAGCTCATTACGCCGGACAGGGGATGTGGCCAAAAACATTCAGTACTTC.

This chain connects TRBV13 to TRBJ2-4; TRBD1 might be the D (6 bases). Germline CDR1 and CDR2: PRHDT and FYEKMQ (reference sequence). This CDR3 comprises 16 residues. V was shortened by 5 bases and J by 9 bases, with 23 bases between the two germline ends. CDR3: CASSPRQAQGVGIQYF. In DNA form, the CDR3 reads TGTGCCAGCAGCCCGCGACAGGCCCAAGGCGTCGGCATTCAGTACTTC.